Each of the 27 T cell receptor beta chains below was sequenced from the same sample in a study of vaccination effects on CD4 cells after COVID-19. The antigens for these receptors are not known. Before any sequencing was done, the ViraFEST assay used viral peptide pools to expand antigen-specific CD4+ T cells. Around day 10 of culture, CD4+ T cells were separated out. Recipients of the vaccine had no prior SARS-CoV-2 infection and negative nucleocapsid antibodies. Some clones are missing from TCRdb's copy, which holds only in-frame ones; the method was immunoSEQ multiplex PCR. The sample contains 74,000 or so clones, about four fifths of which appear only once. The input for sequencing was CD4+ T cells from PBMCs cultured with SARS-CoV-2 spike peptides, taken before COVID-19 vaccination. The source is a human donor who received a COVID-19 vaccine.

The count of this clone is one. The chain combines TRBV3-1 (or the pseudogene TRBV3-2) with TRBJ2-4, with 14 bases identical to TRBD2. The V gene's germline CDR1 is LGHDT and CDR2 YNNKEL (reference sequence). V lost 3 bases, J lost 0 bases, and 10 bases stayed unmatched. The CDR3 consists of 20 residues. The CDR3 sequence is CASSHSPTSGGAIAKNIQYF. In DNA form, the CDR3 reads TGTGCCAGCAGCCATTCCCCGACTAGCGGGGGGGCTATAGCCAAAAACATTCAGTACTTC.

The CDR3 region has the DNA TGTGCCAGCAGTTTAATAGGATTGTATGGCTACACCTTC. This translates into CASSLIGLYGYTF. The chain couples TRBV12-3 or TRBV12-4 to TRBJ1-2; unclear D gene. Trimming took 2 bases from V and 5 from J, leaving 9 bases between them. The CDR3 sequence is 13 residues long.

V and J are TRBV6-5 and TRBJ1-1; 7 positions agree with TRBD1. The CDR3 totals 14 residues. V was pared by 7 bases and J by 4 bases, with 9 bases of the junction left unmatched. Germline V CDR1 and CDR2: MNHEY, SVGAGI. CDR3 in amino acids: CASIDSGQSTEAFF. The DNA of the CDR3 is TGTGCCAGCATCGACTCGGGACAGTCCACTGAAGCTTTCTTT.

This clone was seen just once. This chain joins TRBV7-9 and TRBJ2-4; D gene uncertain. The CDR3 runs 17 residues. Germline assignment: CDR1 SEHNR and CDR2 FQNEAQ (reference sequence). Trimming shortened V by 8 bases and J by 0 bases, and 20 bases separated the two germline ends. CDR3 DNA sequence: TGTGCCAGCGGGTTATTACAAAATCAACTAGCCAAAAACATTCAGTACTTC. This sequence encodes CASGLLQNQLAKNIQYF.

Turning to this clone: The junction departs from germline at one end; a sequencing error may be responsible. The V call is TRBV2, the J call TRBJ2-3, with D maybe TRBD1 (6 bases). Germline CDR1 is SNHLY and CDR2 is FYNNEI. The CDR3 is made up of 11 amino acids. CDR3 in amino acids: CASQWTATQYF. The CDR3 nucleotides are TGTGCGAGCCAGTGGACAGCTACGCAGTATTTT.

The chain recombines TRBV7-9 with TRBJ1-2; D perhaps matches TRBD1 (6 bases). In germline, CDR1 is SEHNR, CDR2 FQNEAQ (reference sequence). The CDR3 length is 13 residues. V dropped 2 bases and J dropped 8 bases, with 12 bases sitting between them. The CDR3: CASSLMGAGGYTF. CDR3 nucleotides: TGTGCCAGCAGCTTAATGGGGGCCGGAGGCTACACCTTC.

In its sample, this clone was seen once. V and J are TRBV6-1 and TRBJ2-7, with 9 bases matching TRBD1. CDR1 and CDR2 (germline): MNHNS, SASEGT. Trimming cost V 2 bases and J 4 bases; bases outside gene matches: 9. The CDR3 is 16 residues long. The CDR3 is CASSELSGTGLYEQYV. CDR3 sequence (DNA): TGTGCCAGCAGTGAATTATCCGGGACAGGGTTGTACGAGCAGTACGTC.

This clone turned up a few times. V and J are TRBV2 and TRBJ1-4; TRBD1 matches 8 bases. The CDR3 contains 15 residues. In germline, CDR1 is SNHLY, CDR2 FYNNEI. J lost 5 bases, V lost 6 bases, and 8 bases had no gene match. CDR3: CASSRTGNGNEKLFF. CDR3 coding DNA: TGTGCCAGCAGCCGGACAGGGAACGGCAATGAAAAACTGTTTTTT.

The chain joins TRBV29-1 to TRBJ1-6; D is possibly TRBD1 (6 bases). Germline values: CDR1 SQVTM, CDR2 ANQGSEA. Trimming left V 5 bases short and J 7 bases short, with 12 bases between. CDR3 length: 13 residues. The CDR3 coding sequence is TGCAGCGTTCAATGGACAGCAAATTCACCCCTCCACTTT. Translating it yields CSVQWTANSPLHF.

The rearrangement joins TRBV10-3 to TRBJ2-6; D gene unclear. V shed 3 bases and J shed 2 bases, with 14 bases lying between them. CDR1 and CDR2 from the germline V gene are ENHRY and SYGVKD. This CDR3 comprises 17 residues. CDR3 protein: CAISEPTGRTGANVLTF. CDR3 coding DNA: TGTGCCATCAGTGAACCGACGGGCCGCACTGGGGCCAACGTCCTGACTTTC.

The chain couples TRBV9 to TRBJ2-5; D is unclear. The ends were cut back, 0 bases at V and 2 bases at J, with 8 bases in the middle. The V gene's germline CDR1 is SGDLS and CDR2 YYNGEE. CDR3 length equals 14 residues. The CDR3 coding sequence is TGTGCCAGCAGCGTAGAGGGCAGGCAAGAGACCCAGTACTTC. It translates to CASSVEGRQETQYF.

Here the CDR3 reads CASSPTHNYGYTF. The CDR3 nucleotides are TGTGCCAGCAGCCCAACACATAACTATGGCTACACCTTC. The chain is built from TRBV7-2 and TRBJ1-2, with D uncertain. Between the trimmed V and J ends, which lost 5 bases and 1 base, there was a span of 8 bases. This CDR3 spans 13 amino acids. Per the germline V gene, CDR1 is SGHTA and CDR2 is FQGNSA.

The chain employs TRBV24-1 and TRBJ2-3; a weak D match, TRBD2 (6 bases). The V end was cut by 5 bases, the J end by 0 bases, with 8 bases between. Germline loops: CDR1 KGHDR, CDR2 SFDVKD. CDR3 length: 14 amino acids. The CDR3 loop is CATSGRASTDTQYF. The CDR3 coding sequence is TGTGCCACCAGTGGGAGGGCGAGCACAGATACGCAGTATTTT.

The chain has TRBV7-2 and TRBJ1-3; D not resolved. Germline CDR1 is SGHTA and CDR2 is FQGNSA. The CDR3 extends over 13 amino acids. The V gene lost 1 base and the J gene lost 6 bases, with 7 bases spanning the gap. The CDR3 sequence is CASSLGVLNTIYF. The CDR3 DNA reads as TGTGCCAGCAGCTTAGGAGTGCTAAACACCATATATTTT.

The rearrangement joins TRBV9 to TRBJ2-3, with 10 bases fitting TRBD2. The CDR3 loop spans 15 amino acids. The V gene end was trimmed by 0 bases and the J gene end by 7 bases; junction bases not matched to a gene: 5. The V gene's germline CDR1 is SGDLS and CDR2 YYNGEE. The CDR3, as DNA: TGTGCCAGCAGCGTAGGGCTAGCGGGGGTTAATACGCAGTATTTT. Protein product: CASSVGLAGVNTQYF.

The V call is TRBV10-2, the J call TRBJ1-1, with D maybe TRBD1 (6 bases). This CDR3 is 15 amino acids long. CDR1 is WSHSY and CDR2 is SAAADI in the germline V gene. V lost 4 bases to trimming and J lost 6 bases, with 18 bases between them. In nucleotides, the CDR3 is TGCGCCAGCAGTGCCCCGGTTCGAAGGGGGTCTGAAGCTTTCTTT. Translated, it gives CASSAPVRRGSEAFF.

This clone occurred once. The rearrangement links TRBV19 to TRBJ1-1; possible D gene TRBD1, 6 bases. Germline V gene sequence: CDR1 LNHDA, CDR2 SQIVND (reference sequence). This CDR3 comprises 15 residues. The V end was cut by 8 bases, the J end by 1 base, with 17 bases between. In nucleotides, the CDR3 is TGTGCCAGTTTCGGGCCCAGGGGCTCGAACACTGAAGCTTTCTTT. It translates to CASFGPRGSNTEAFF. The variable domain in full, completed from reference TRBV19 and TRBJ1-1, reads DGGITQSPKYLFRKEGQNVTLSCEQNLNHDAMYWYRQDPGQGLRLIYYSQIVNDFQKGDIAEGYSVSREKKESFPLTVTSAQKNPTAFYLCASFGPRGSNTEAFFGQGTRLTVV.

The rearrangement links TRBV11-2 to TRBJ1-5; 7 bases map to TRBD1. V lost 5 bases to trimming and J lost 7 bases; unmatched junction nucleotides: 11. The CDR3 length is 15 residues. In germline, CDR1 is SGHAT, CDR2 FQNNGV. The CDR3, as DNA: TGTGCCAGCAGCCAATATTCAGGGGGAATCCAGCCCCAGCATTTT. Translation: CASSQYSGGIQPQHF.

V gene TRBV19 combines with J gene TRBJ2-1; 7 bases map to TRBD2. The CDR3 totals 13 residues. With 8 bases clipped from V and 4 bases from J, the junction kept 5 bases outside the gene matches. Germline V gives CDR1 LNHDA, CDR2 SQIVND (reference sequence). The CDR3 sequence is CASESGAYNEQFF. CDR3 DNA: TGTGCCAGTGAGAGCGGGGCTTACAATGAGCAGTTCTTC.

V gene TRBV7-8 combines with J gene TRBJ1-1; 7 positions agree with TRBD1. Losses at the gene ends were 1 base for V and 7 bases for J; bases not matched to a gene: 6. The germline gives CDR1 SGHVS, CDR2 FQNEAQ. CDR3 size: 14 residues. The CDR3 nucleotides are TGTGCCAGCAGCTTAGACAGGGGATGGGGTGAAGCTTTCTTT. As protein: CASSLDRGWGEAFF.

This clone was detected a few times. V is TRBV11-2 and J is TRBJ2-5; tentatively, D is TRBD2 (6 bases). CDR1 is SGHAT, CDR2 FQNNGV, per germline. Trimming stripped 5 bases from V and 1 base from J, with 8 bases between. The CDR3 totals 13 residues. The CDR3 reads CASSRGLQETQYF. The DNA for the CDR3 is TGTGCCAGCAGCCGGGGACTCCAAGAGACCCAGTACTTC.

J is TRBJ2-1 and V is TRBV10-1; 10 bases align to TRBD1. Germline CDR1 is WNHNN and CDR2 is SYGVQD (reference sequence). The CDR3 sequence is 15 residues long. J gave up 4 bases and V 6 bases, and 6 bases lay outside the gene matches. The CDR3 DNA follows: TGCGCCAGCAGAGGGGACAGGGGTGATTACAATGAGCAGTTCTTC. Amino acid sequence: CASRGDRGDYNEQFF.

This clone was counted a few times. The CDR3 reads CASSLQGGINQPQHF. The CDR3 coding sequence is TGTGCCAGCAGCTTACAGGGAGGGATCAATCAGCCCCAGCATTTT. The J gene is TRBJ1-5, the V gene TRBV7-2; weak D call: TRBD1 (5 bases). The CDR3 is 15 residues long. V dropped 2 bases and J dropped 3 bases, with 11 bases sitting between them. Germline CDR1 SGHTA, CDR2 FQGNSA.

Comment on this clone: The junction does not match germline at one end; this may be a read error. The chain employs TRBV24-1 and TRBJ1-3; D remains unclear. The CDR3 has 17 residues. The V gene's germline CDR1 is KGHDR and CDR2 SFDVKD. As DNA, the CDR3 is TGTGCCACCAGTGACCTCCCGGGAAGGCCCTCTAGAAACACCATATATTTT. Its protein product is CATSDLPGRPSRNTIYF.

This clone turned up a few times. The CDR3 spells CASSLGGTGGSEQYV. CDR3 nucleotides: TGTGCCAGCAGCTTGGGCGGGACAGGGGGCTCGGAGCAGTACGTC. The chain links TRBV5-6 to TRBJ2-7, with 12 bases identical to TRBD1. This CDR3 contains 15 residues. Germline CDR1 reads SGHDT; CDR2 reads YYEEEE. V lost 0 bases and J lost 7; bases outside the gene matches: 5.

A few counts support this clone. CDR3 in DNA: TGTGCCAGCAGCCAAGGGTCCGGGGACACGCAGTATTTT. The encoded protein is CASSQGSGDTQYF. The chain employs TRBV3-1 (or the pseudogene TRBV3-2) and TRBJ2-3; D tentatively fits TRBD1 or TRBD2 (5 bases each). V lost 1 base, J lost 9 bases, and 11 bases lay in between. The germline V gene has CDR1 LGHDT and CDR2 YNNKEL (reference sequence). The CDR3 sequence is 13 residues long.

The chain has TRBV5-6 and TRBJ2-3, with TRBD2 matching 10 bases. CDR1 is SGHDT, CDR2 YYEEEE, per germline. CDR3 length: 15 residues. J was trimmed by 0 bases and V by 4 bases; bases with no gene match: 2. CDR3 in amino acids: CASSLSGGSTDTQYF. DNA of the CDR3: TGTGCCAGCAGCCTTAGCGGGGGGAGCACAGATACGCAGTATTTT.